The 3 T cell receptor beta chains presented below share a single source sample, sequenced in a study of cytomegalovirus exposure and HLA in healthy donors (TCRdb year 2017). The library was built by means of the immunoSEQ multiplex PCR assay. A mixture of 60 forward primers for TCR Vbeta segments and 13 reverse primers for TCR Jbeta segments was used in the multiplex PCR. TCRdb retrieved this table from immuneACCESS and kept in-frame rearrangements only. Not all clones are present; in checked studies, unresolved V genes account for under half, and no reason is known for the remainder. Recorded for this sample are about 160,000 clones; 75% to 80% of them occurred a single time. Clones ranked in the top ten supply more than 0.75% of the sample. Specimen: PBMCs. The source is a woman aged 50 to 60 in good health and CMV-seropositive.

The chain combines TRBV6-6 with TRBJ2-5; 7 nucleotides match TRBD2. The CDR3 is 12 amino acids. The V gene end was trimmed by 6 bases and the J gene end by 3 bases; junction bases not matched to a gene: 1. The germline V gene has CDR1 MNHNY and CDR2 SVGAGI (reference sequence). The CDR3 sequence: CASRLAEETQYF. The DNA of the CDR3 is TGTGCCAGCAGGCTAGCGGAAGAGACCCAGTACTTC.

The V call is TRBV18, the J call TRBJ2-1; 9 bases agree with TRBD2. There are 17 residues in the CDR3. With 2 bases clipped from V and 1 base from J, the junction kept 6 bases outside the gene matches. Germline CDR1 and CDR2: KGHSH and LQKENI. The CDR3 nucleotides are TGTGCCAGCTCACCATACAAGACTAGCGGATCCTACAATGAGCAGTTCTTC. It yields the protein CASSPYKTSGSYNEQFF.

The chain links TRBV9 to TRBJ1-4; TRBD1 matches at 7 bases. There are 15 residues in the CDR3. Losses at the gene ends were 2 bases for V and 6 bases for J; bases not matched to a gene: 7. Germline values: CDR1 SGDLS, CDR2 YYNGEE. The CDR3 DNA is TGTGCCAGCAGCGTCTCAACAGGGGCGGATGAAAAACTGTTTTTT. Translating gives CASSVSTGADEKLFF.